The 9 T cell receptor beta chains listed next were all sequenced from one sample in a study of T-cell reconstitution after alpha-beta-depleted transplantation in children. Preparation of the TCRbeta library used unique molecular identifiers. MiXCR was run by TCRdb on the PCR reads, yielding one entry per CDR3 protein. The profile covers roughly 590,000 distinct CDR3 sequences, with roughly 17% appearing a single time and 0.85% to 1.3% taken by the ten largest. The specimen was PBMCs from the stem cell graft donor, collected from the stem cell graft. These receptors all stem from a human donor who donated a stem cell graft to a child with acute myeloid leukemia.

The rearrangement joins TRBV2 to TRBJ1-5; D is unresolved. Trimming took off 3 bases at V and 0 bases at J, with 12 bases between the two ends. The CDR3 is made up of 16 amino acids. CDR1 and CDR2 (germline): SNHLY, FYNNEI. The CDR3 is CASSDEIPHSNQPQHF. CDR3 DNA sequence: TGTGCCAGCAGTGATGAGATCCCACATAGCAATCAGCCCCAGCATTTT.

The sample holds a few counts of this clonotype. V is TRBV9 and J is TRBJ1-1; D is unclear. This CDR3 has 12 amino acids. V gave up 7 bases and J gave up 4 bases, with 11 bases separating them. CDR1 is SGDLS, CDR2 YYNGEE, per germline. This CDR3 is CASENSGTEAFF. In DNA form, the CDR3 reads TGTGCCAGCGAAAATAGCGGCACTGAAGCTTTCTTT.

The rearrangement uses TRBV5-1 and TRBJ1-2; D remains ambiguous. Germline loops: CDR1 SGHRS, CDR2 YFSETQ. The length of the CDR3 is 15 residues. Trimming took off 0 bases at V and 6 bases at J, with 15 bases between the two ends. The CDR3 sequence is CASSLVMSATHGYTF. Written as DNA, the CDR3 is TGCGCCAGCAGCTTGGTTATGTCCGCAACTCATGGCTACACCTTC.

This clonotype was found many times. The chain links TRBV20-1 to TRBJ1-4; perhaps TRBD1 as D (5 bases). Germline lookup yields CDR1 DFQATT and CDR2 SNEGSKA (reference sequence). The CDR3 loop spans 12 amino acids. V lost 0 bases, J lost 10 bases, and 9 bases lay in between. CDR3 amino acids: CSARDGAAKLFF. The CDR3 bases are TGCAGTGCTAGAGATGGGGCGGCAAAACTGTTTTTT.

This clonotype was detected a few times. CDR3 in amino acids: CASSLRQVNSPLHF. CDR3 sequence (DNA): TGTGCCAGCAGTCTAAGACAGGTTAATTCACCCCTCCACTTT. The chain employs TRBV12-3 or TRBV12-4 and TRBJ1-6, with a tentative D call TRBD1 (6 bases). Deletions cut 5 bases from V and 6 bases from J, with 11 bases between. The CDR3 has 14 amino acids.

This clonotype showed up just a few times. The chain couples TRBV7-2 to TRBJ2-3; the match to TRBD2 covers 11 bases. There are 16 residues in the CDR3. Germline CDR1 SGHTA, CDR2 FQGNSA. Trimming at V came to 4 bases and at J to 8 bases, leaving 11 bases not matched to a gene. The CDR3 nucleotides are TGTGCCAGCAGCTCGTTAGCGGGGGGGCCGGGAGGTACGCAGTATTTT. Its protein product is CASSSLAGGPGGTQYF.

This clonotype appeared many times. V is TRBV20-1 and J is TRBJ1-1; 8 bases align to TRBD1. CDR1 and CDR2 (germline): DFQATT, SNEGSKA (reference sequence). The CDR3 runs to 13 residues. V gave up 8 bases and J gave up 3 bases; unmatched junction bases: 8. In DNA form, the CDR3 reads TGCAGTACCCGGACAGGGCGGGACACTGAAGCTTTCTTT. It is translated as CSTRTGRDTEAFF.

This clonotype has just a few counts. The gene calls are TRBV28 and TRBJ1-1; tentatively, D is TRBD1 (5 bases). CDR3 length: 15 amino acids. The germline V gene encodes CDR1 MDHEN and CDR2 SYDVKM. V shed 6 bases and J shed 6 bases, with 20 bases lying between them. The CDR3: CASSLKATGRPEAFF. CDR3 nucleotides: TGTGCCAGCAGCCTAAAAGCTACAGGTCGCCCTGAAGCTTTCTTT.

The chain has TRBV29-1 and TRBJ2-5; perhaps TRBD2 as D (5 bases). The CDR3 covers 13 residues. Germline values: CDR1 SQVTM, CDR2 ANQGSEA. Trimming took 3 bases from V and 0 from J, leaving 8 bases between them. For the CDR3, the DNA is TGCAGCGTTGACGGGGAGTACCAAGAGACCCAGTACTTC. It yields the protein CSVDGEYQETQYF.